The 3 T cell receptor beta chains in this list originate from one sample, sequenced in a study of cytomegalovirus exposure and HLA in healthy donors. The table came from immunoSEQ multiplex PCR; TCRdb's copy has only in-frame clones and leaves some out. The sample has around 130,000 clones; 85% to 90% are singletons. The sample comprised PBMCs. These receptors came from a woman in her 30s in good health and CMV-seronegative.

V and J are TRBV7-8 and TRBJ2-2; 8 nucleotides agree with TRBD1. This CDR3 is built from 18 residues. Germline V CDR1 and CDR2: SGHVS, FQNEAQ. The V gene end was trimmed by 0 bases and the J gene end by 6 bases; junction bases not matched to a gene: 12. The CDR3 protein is CASSLAYFDRGNPGELFF. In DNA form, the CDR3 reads TGTGCCAGCAGCTTAGCCTACTTCGACAGGGGTAATCCCGGGGAGCTGTTTTTT.

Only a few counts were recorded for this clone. The CDR3 nucleotides are TGTGCCAGCAGCTTAGAGGGCTGGGTGACGGTTCGTGAAAAACTGTTTTTT. Translation gives CASSLEGWVTVREKLFF. This rearrangement joins TRBV11-2 to TRBJ1-4; D is uncertain. Trimming removed 0 bases from V and 7 bases from J, with 18 bases in between. There are 17 residues in the CDR3. Germline lookup yields CDR1 SGHAT and CDR2 FQNNGV.

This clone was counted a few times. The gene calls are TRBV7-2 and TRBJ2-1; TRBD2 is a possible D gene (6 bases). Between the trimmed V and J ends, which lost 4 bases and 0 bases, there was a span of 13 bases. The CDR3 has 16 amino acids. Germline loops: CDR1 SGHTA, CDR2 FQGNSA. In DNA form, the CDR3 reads TGTGCCAGCAGCTATATAGTGGGGGGCTCCTACAATGAGCAGTTCTTC. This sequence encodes CASSYIVGGSYNEQFF.